A single sample is the source of the 2 T cell receptor beta chains below, sequenced in a study of cytomegalovirus exposure and HLA in healthy donors. The PCR was carried out with 60 Vbeta primers and 13 Jbeta primers. Generated by immunoSEQ multiplex PCR, the TCRdb table keeps only in-frame clones and is missing some. The sample shows 120,000 or so clones, more than 70% of them seen only once. Sequencing was performed on PBMCs. These receptors were obtained from a human donor in good health.

This clone was seen once. CDR3 protein: CASSFQGHPANYGYTF. The DNA of the CDR3 is TGTGCCAGCAGTTTTCAAGGACATCCTGCTAACTATGGCTACACCTTC. This sequence joins TRBV28 and TRBJ1-2; possibly TRBD1 for D (5 bases). CDR1 and CDR2 (germline): MDHEN, SYDVKM. This CDR3 has 16 residues. The germline V and J ends were trimmed by 3 bases and 0 bases, with 14 bases remaining between them.

The chain carries TRBV5-8 and TRBJ2-2, with TRBD1 as a possible D gene (5 bases). Germline V gives CDR1 SGHTS, CDR2 YDEGEE. Trimming cost V 1 base and J 0 bases, with 10 bases left between them. The CDR3 spans 16 residues. CDR3 loop: CASSLFAGSNTGELFF. CDR3 nucleotide sequence: TGTGCCAGCAGCTTGTTCGCAGGGTCGAACACCGGGGAGCTGTTTTTT.